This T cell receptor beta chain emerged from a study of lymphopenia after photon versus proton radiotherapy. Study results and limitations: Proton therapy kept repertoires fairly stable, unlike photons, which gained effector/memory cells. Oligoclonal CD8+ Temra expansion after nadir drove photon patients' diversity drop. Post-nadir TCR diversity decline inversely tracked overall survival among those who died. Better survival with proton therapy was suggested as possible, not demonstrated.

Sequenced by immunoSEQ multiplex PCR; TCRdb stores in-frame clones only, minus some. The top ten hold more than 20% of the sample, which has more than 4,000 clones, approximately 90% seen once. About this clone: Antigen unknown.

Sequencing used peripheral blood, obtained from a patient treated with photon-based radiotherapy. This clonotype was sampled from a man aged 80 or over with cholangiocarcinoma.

This CDR3 is CASSPGDRAEAFF. DNA for the CDR3: TGTGCCAGCAGTCCTGGTGATCGAGCTGAAGCTTTCTTT. V usage is TRBV7-8 and J usage is TRBJ1-1, with unresolved D. Between the trimmed V and J ends, which lost 6 bases and 6 bases, there was a span of 14 bases. Germline V CDR1 and CDR2: SGHVS, FQNEAQ. CDR3 size: 13 residues.